This T cell receptor beta chain was obtained from a study of CD8 T cells in Susac syndrome. Study-level background: At the time their blood was drawn, patients with Susac syndrome were either therapy-naive, on corticosteroids (with some of them also receiving intravenous immunoglobulin), or on intravenous immunoglobulin alone.

It was with random hexamers that 0.5 to 1 ug RNA was reverse transcribed. TCRdb itself ran the immunoSEQ multiplex PCR reads through MiXCR, one entry per CDR3 protein. Of more than 150,000 distinct CDR3 sequences listed, around 96% are singletons. Study results and caveats: The study's TCR sequencing and HLA analysis drew on a certain number of individuals. That number was acknowledged as relatively small. Clonal expansion was not seen in any Susac syndrome CD4+ T cell repertoire.

This CDR3 has 15 residues. Germline values: CDR1 SEHNR, CDR2 FQNEAQ (reference sequence). Trimming pared 4 bases from V and 8 bases from J, leaving 17 bases between. Concerning this clonotype itself: The antigen is unknown.

The TCR originated in a human donor with Susac syndrome. Sequencing was carried out using CD4+ T cells from PBMCs. The chain uses TRBV7-9 and TRBJ1-4; the D is unclear. CDR3 nucleotide sequence: TGTGCCAGCAGCTCACGTGACAAATCCTACGAAAAACTGTTTTTT. Translated, it gives CASSSRDKSYEKLFF.